The 27 T cell receptor beta chains given below trace back to one sample, sequenced in a study of T-cell reconstitution after alpha-beta-depleted transplantation in children listed by TCRdb under 2016. Libraries were built with PCR. Sequencing instrument: Illumina HiSeq 2500. Molecular barcoding was employed in the preparation of TCR libraries, with unique molecular identifiers being used to normalize TCRbeta repertoire quantification. TCRdb reran the public reads through fastp at Q25 and MiXCR, keeping productive beta chains. CDR3 protein sequences are deduplicated, and each keeps its most common genes and DNA. A total of about 420,000 distinct CDR3 sequences appear in this sample, about 17% of them only once. The top ten clonotypes cover approximately 29% of the sample. The treatment or condition label, read with the paper, signifies: allogeneic hematopoietic cell transplantation with graft depleted of TCRalphabeta T cells and CD19 B cells.

Sequences were derived from PBMCs, mostly from graft donor cells, sampled 360 days after TCRalphabeta/CD19-depleted stem cell transplant. Every receptor here comes from a boy in the first two years of life who had a stem cell transplant for Wiskott-Aldrich syndrome, so the T cells may come from the graft donor.

This clonotype has more than one count but fewer than ten. This chain joins TRBV3-1 and TRBJ2-5; a possible D gene is TRBD2 (7 bases). CDR3 size: 18 residues. Per germline, CDR1 LGHDT and CDR2 YNNKEL (reference sequence). The V and J ends lost 0 bases and 4 bases respectively, with 21 bases between them. The CDR3: CASSQDPGGAWITETQYF. DNA for the CDR3: TGTGCCAGCAGCCAAGATCCGGGGGGCGCATGGATCACAGAGACCCAGTACTTC.

The chain recombines TRBV4-2 with TRBJ2-1; 10 bases fit TRBD2. Germline CDR1 reads LGHNA; CDR2 reads YNFKEQ. The CDR3 spans 14 residues. The V segment lost 3 bases and the J segment 15 bases; nucleotides outside the gene matches: 11. The CDR3 bases are TGTGCCAGCAGCCATCGGGAGCCGGGACTAGCGATGTTCTTC. It translates to CASSHREPGLAMFF.

The rearrangement uses TRBV5-1 and TRBJ2-2; D ambiguous. Looked up from germline, CDR1 is SGHRS and CDR2 is YFSETQ. This CDR3 contains 15 residues. The germline V and J ends were trimmed by 1 base and 0 bases, with 7 bases remaining between them. The CDR3 spells CASSLFGSNTGELFF. CDR3 bases: TGCGCCAGCAGCTTGTTCGGTTCGAACACCGGGGAGCTGTTTTTT.

The chain uses TRBV29-1 and TRBJ2-3; no firm D call. CDR1 is SQVTM and CDR2 is ANQGSEA in the germline V gene. CDR3 size: 13 residues. V lost 6 bases to trimming and J lost 3 bases, with 13 bases between them. For the CDR3, the DNA is TGCAGCGTAATGGTATGGGTTACAGATACGCAGTATTTT. Protein product: CSVMVWVTDTQYF.

The V and J genes are TRBV7-2 and TRBJ1-2; weak D call: TRBD1 (5 bases). V gave up 6 bases and J gave up 7 bases, with 15 bases separating them. The CDR3 runs to 13 residues. CDR1 SGHTA and CDR2 FQGNSA come from the germline V gene. CDR3: CASSYGQIFGYTF. The CDR3 DNA reads TGTGCCAGCAGTTACGGACAAATCTTTGGCTACACCTTC. The complete variable domain, with remaining parts taken from reference TRBV7-2 and TRBJ1-2, reads GAGVSQSPSNKVTEKGKDVELRCDPISGHTALYWYRQSLGQGLEFLIYFQGNSAPDKSGLPSDRFSAERTGGSVSTLTIQRTQQEDSAVYLCASSYGQIFGYTFGSGTRLTVV.

The chain uses TRBV2 and TRBJ2-1; D is perhaps TRBD1 or TRBD2 (6 bases each). With 8 bases removed from V and 15 bases from J, the gap between germline ends came to 17 bases. Per the germline V gene, CDR1 is SNHLY and CDR2 is FYNNEI. The CDR3 loop spans 11 amino acids. The CDR3 coding sequence is TGTGCCAGCCACCGGGGGCCTCGTATGTTCTTC. Translating gives CASHRGPRMFF.

This clonotype was counted only a few times. The chain joins TRBV11-1 to TRBJ2-6; 8 bases align to TRBD1. V shed 4 bases and J 0 bases; nucleotides not matched to a gene: 8. CDR1 and CDR2 (germline): SGHAT, FQDESV (reference sequence). The CDR3 sequence is 18 residues long. The CDR3 spells CASSSAGTGISGANVLTF. The CDR3 DNA reads as TGTGCCAGCAGCTCCGCCGGGACAGGTATCTCTGGGGCCAACGTCCTGACTTTC.

There are a few counts of this clonotype. The chain uses TRBV2 and TRBJ2-3, with unresolved D. V dropped 1 base and J dropped 2 bases, with 7 bases sitting between them. From germline, CDR1 is SNHLY and CDR2 FYNNEI. The CDR3 totals 14 residues. The DNA for the CDR3 is TGTGCCAGCAGTGAAGACACCTTCACAGATACGCAGTATTTT. As protein: CASSEDTFTDTQYF.

This clonotype was counted only a few times. The CDR3 spells CSVEDSWDSGRRNEQFF. Written as DNA, the CDR3 is TGCAGCGTTGAAGATTCATGGGATAGCGGGAGGCGTAATGAGCAGTTCTTC. This chain connects TRBV29-1 to TRBJ2-1; TRBD2 matches 10 bases. J was trimmed by 7 bases and V by 0 bases; bases with no gene match: 12. The germline CDR1 and CDR2 sequences are SQVTM and ANQGSEA. There are 17 residues in the CDR3.

This chain joins TRBV6-2 or TRBV6-3 and TRBJ2-1; D ambiguous. The CDR3 has 12 residues. The V gene's germline CDR1 is MNHEY and CDR2 SVGEGT. V shed 5 bases and J shed 7 bases, with 9 bases lying between them. The CDR3 nucleotides are TGTGCCAGCAGTAGCATAAGGAATGAGCAGTTCTTC. It translates to CASSSIRNEQFF.

The genes are TRBV20-1 and TRBJ1-1; D gene ambiguous. The length of the CDR3 is 11 residues. Trimming left V 1 base short and J 8 bases short, with 8 bases between. Per germline, CDR1 DFQATT and CDR2 SNEGSKA (reference sequence). The chain's CDR3 is CSARGWREAFF. In DNA form, the CDR3 reads TGCAGTGCTAGAGGTTGGAGGGAAGCTTTCTTT.

The chain employs TRBV10-2 and TRBJ2-1; 10 bases match TRBD1. The ends lost 8 bases at V and 4 bases at J; junction bases unmatched: 8. Looked up from germline, CDR1 is WSHSY and CDR2 is SAAADI. This CDR3 region has 15 residues. The DNA for the CDR3 is TGCGCCAGCCATCACCGGGGACAGGGGTACAATGAGCAGTTCTTC. Amino acid sequence: CASHHRGQGYNEQFF.

V usage is TRBV4-3 and J usage is TRBJ2-7; the match to TRBD2 covers 11 bases. The CDR3 sequence is 18 residues long. CDR1 is LGHNA and CDR2 is YSLEER in the germline V gene. The V segment lost 0 bases and the J segment 0 bases; nucleotides outside the gene matches: 7. This chain's CDR3 is CASSQDLETSGISYEQYF. The CDR3 nucleotides are TGCGCCAGCAGCCAAGATCTTGAGACTAGCGGGATCTCCTACGAGCAGTACTTC.

Note on this clonotype: The junction departs from germline at one end; a sequencing error may be responsible. V usage is TRBV27 and J usage is TRBJ2-1; D possibly corresponds to TRBD1 (6 bases). The CDR3 covers 16 residues. The germline V gene encodes CDR1 MNHEY and CDR2 SMNVEV (reference sequence). CDR3 bases: TGTGCCAGCTGTTTATCGGTTGACTCCAGGGGTAATGAGCAGTTCTTC. It yields the protein CASCLSVDSRGNEQFF.

This clonotype was detected ten times or more. The V gene is TRBV5-1, the J gene TRBJ2-3; the D gene is possibly TRBD2 (6 bases). The ends were cut back, 1 base at V and 3 bases at J, with 15 bases in the middle. The germline V gene encodes CDR1 SGHRS and CDR2 YFSETQ. The CDR3 consists of 16 residues. The CDR3 nucleotides read TGCGCCAGCAGCTTGTGGGGGAGCGGAGGGACAGATACGCAGTATTTT. Translating gives CASSLWGSGGTDTQYF.

This clonotype has just a few counts. J is TRBJ2-5 and V is TRBV5-1; TRBD2 matches 14 bases. Germline-derived CDR1 and CDR2 are SGHRS and YFSETQ. This CDR3 is 17 amino acids long. V lost 0 bases and J lost 4; bases outside the gene matches: 5. The CDR3 coding sequence is TGCGCCAGCAGCTTGGGGGGACTAGCGGGAGTATCAGAGACCCAGTACTTC. Residues: CASSLGGLAGVSETQYF.

The chain carries TRBV6-2 or TRBV6-3 and TRBJ2-7; D ambiguous. The CDR3 runs 16 residues. CDR1 is MNHEY and CDR2 is SVGEGT in the germline V gene. V dropped 0 bases and J dropped 2 bases, with 14 bases sitting between them. Written as DNA, the CDR3 is TGTGCCAGCAGTTACTCGACTCGCTCTGGGCCCTACGAGCAGTACTTC. It yields the protein CASSYSTRSGPYEQYF.

This clonotype was seen a handful of times. The chain has TRBV27 and TRBJ2-7; the D gene is possibly TRBD1 (5 bases). This CDR3 region has 15 residues. The V gene's germline CDR1 is MNHEY and CDR2 SMNVEV (reference sequence). Trimming stripped 2 bases from V and 3 bases from J, with 14 bases between. The CDR3 bases are TGTGCCAGCAGTTTACTTAGTGGGCAGGGCTACGAGCAGTACTTC. Translating gives CASSLLSGQGYEQYF.

The gene calls are TRBV7-9 and TRBJ1-6; D gene unclear. Trimming took 3 bases from V and 7 from J, leaving 7 bases between them. Germline V gene data show CDR1 as SEHNR and CDR2 as FQNEAQ (reference sequence). This CDR3 contains 13 residues. The CDR3 DNA sequence: TGTGCCAGCAGCTTGCAACTAAATTCACCCCTCCACTTT. It specifies CASSLQLNSPLHF.

Only a few counts were recorded for this clonotype. V gene TRBV28 combines with J gene TRBJ2-5, with a possible D match to TRBD2 (5 bases). CDR1 is MDHEN and CDR2 is SYDVKM in the germline V gene. Trimming shortened V by 2 bases and J by 2 bases, and 12 bases separated the two germline ends. The CDR3 is 15 residues long. CDR3 DNA sequence: TGTGCCAGCAGTTTACCCGGACTCAAACAAGAGACCCAGTACTTC. The encoded protein is CASSLPGLKQETQYF.

This clonotype was seen a few times. This chain links TRBV5-6 with TRBJ2-1; no reliable D call. This CDR3 has 13 amino acids. Trimming took off 0 bases at V and 8 bases at J, with 9 bases between the two ends. The germline V gene encodes CDR1 SGHDT and CDR2 YYEEEE. The CDR3 sequence: CASSLAGLHEQFF. The CDR3 nucleotides read TGTGCCAGCAGCTTGGCGGGCCTGCATGAGCAGTTCTTC.

This clonotype was counted between two and nine times. J is TRBJ2-1 and V is TRBV7-7, with TRBD2 matching 10 bases. The ends lost 7 bases at V and 4 bases at J; junction bases unmatched: 13. This CDR3 region has 17 residues. Germline assignment: CDR1 SSHAT and CDR2 FNYEAQ (reference sequence). CDR3 in DNA: TGTGCCAGCACCGCCCCTAGCGGGGGCCTTCCTTACAATGAGCAGTTCTTC. It yields the protein CASTAPSGGLPYNEQFF.

This sequence joins TRBV3-1 and TRBJ2-7; TRBD1 matches 10 bases. Germline values: CDR1 LGHDT, CDR2 YNNKEL (reference sequence). The length of the CDR3 is 17 residues. V dropped 1 base and J dropped 3; count of bases not matched to a gene: 9. CDR3 nucleotide sequence: TGTGCCAGCAGCCAAGTAGGTAGGGACAGGGGCAACTACGAGCAGTACTTC. This translates into CASSQVGRDRGNYEQYF.

This clonotype was seen a handful of times. The chain is built from TRBV4-2 and TRBJ1-5, with 7 nucleotides matching TRBD1. From germline, CDR1 is LGHNA and CDR2 YNFKEQ. V shed 4 bases, J shed 6 bases, and the junction held 9 bases outside the gene matches. There are 15 residues in the CDR3. CDR3 sequence reads: CASSREGRGPQPQHF. The CDR3 DNA reads TGTGCCAGCAGCCGAGAGGGTAGGGGGCCTCAGCCCCAGCATTTT.

This clonotype has more than one count but fewer than ten. V is TRBV7-2 and J is TRBJ2-5, with unresolved D. CDR1 and CDR2 from the germline V gene are SGHTA and FQGNSA. V lost 2 bases and J 1 base, leaving 14 bases between the germline ends. This CDR3 has 16 amino acids. The CDR3 DNA sequence: TGTGCCAGCAGCTTATCGTTGGAGCCGTTCCAAGAGACCCAGTACTTC. Translating it yields CASSLSLEPFQETQYF.

This clonotype was counted between two and nine times. The gene calls are TRBV5-1 and TRBJ2-2, with D maybe TRBD1 (5 bases). From germline, CDR1 is SGHRS and CDR2 YFSETQ. The CDR3 has 15 residues. V was trimmed by 2 bases and J by 4 bases, leaving 12 bases between them. CDR3 amino acids: CASSFPDTSTGELFF. The CDR3 DNA reads TGCGCCAGCAGCTTCCCGGACACCTCCACCGGGGAGCTGTTTTTT.

Only a few counts were recorded for this clonotype. The V gene is TRBV20-1, the J gene TRBJ2-7; possible D gene TRBD1, 6 bases. Looked up from germline, CDR1 is DFQATT and CDR2 is SNEGSKA (reference sequence). V was clipped by 3 bases and J by 1 base, with 13 bases between them. CDR3 length: 14 amino acids. The CDR3 nucleotides read TGCAGTGCTAGGACCGGCAGGGGATCCTACGAGCAGTACTTC. This sequence encodes CSARTGRGSYEQYF.